This TCR beta chain emerged from a study of blood T cell repertoires in COVID-19. V gave up 5 bases and J gave up 2 bases; unmatched junction bases: 19. The CDR3 is 19 residues long. Germline CDR1 is MDHEN and CDR2 is SYDVKM. As originally analysed: Estimation of nucleated cell counts relied on the amplification of reference gene primers. Sequencing was performed with immunoSEQ multiplex PCR; in TCRdb, only in-frame clones are kept and a portion is missing. V and J calls and clone size are those listed in that table; D and trimming were worked out from the DNA. The data show around 200,000 clones, about 86% seen once.

V gene TRBV28 combines with J gene TRBJ2-7, with 9 bases matching TRBD2. This receptor was obtained from a man aged 25 to 45 with active or convalescent COVID-19. The specimen was peripheral blood. The CDR3 spells CASSLRGGEPGGPPYEQYF. In DNA, the CDR3 is TGTGCCAGCAGTCTGCGGGGGGGGGAACCGGGTGGCCCGCCCTACGAGCAGTACTTC.